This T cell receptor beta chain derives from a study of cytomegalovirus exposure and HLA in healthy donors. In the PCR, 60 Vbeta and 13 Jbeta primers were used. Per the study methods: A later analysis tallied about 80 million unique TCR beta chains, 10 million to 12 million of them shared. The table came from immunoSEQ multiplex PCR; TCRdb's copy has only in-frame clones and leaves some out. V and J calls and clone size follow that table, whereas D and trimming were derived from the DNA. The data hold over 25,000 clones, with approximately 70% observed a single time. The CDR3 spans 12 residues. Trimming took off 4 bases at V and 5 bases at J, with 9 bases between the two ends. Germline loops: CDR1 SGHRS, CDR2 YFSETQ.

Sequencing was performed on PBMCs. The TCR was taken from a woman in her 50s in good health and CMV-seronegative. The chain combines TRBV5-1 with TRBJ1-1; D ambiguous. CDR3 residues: CASSIGGTEAFF. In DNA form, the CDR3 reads TGCGCCAGCAGCATCGGCGGTACTGAAGCTTTCTTT.